One sample yielded the 30 T cell receptor beta chains listed below, sequenced in a study of identifying expanded T cells in peripheral blood. Clones were sequenced by immunoSEQ multiplex PCR, and TCRdb holds only the in-frame ones, with some missing. The top ten hold roughly 4% of the sample, which has over 85,000 clones, 85% seen once. Material for sequencing was blood. The source of these receptors is a person aged 18 to 75 in good health.

The J gene is TRBJ2-5, the V gene TRBV4-3; 7 bases agree with TRBD1. With 0 bases clipped from V and 2 bases from J, the junction kept 15 bases outside the gene matches. Germline V gene data show CDR1 as LGHNA and CDR2 as YSLEER. The CDR3 sequence is 19 residues long. CDR3 nucleotides: TGCGCCAGCAGCCAAGATGGAGACTCTCTTGGGGGACAGCAAGAGACCCAGTACTTC. Translating gives CASSQDGDSLGGQQETQYF.

V usage is TRBV29-1 and J usage is TRBJ1-5, with no clear D. The length of the CDR3 is 15 residues. Trimming removed 8 bases at V and 4 bases at J, with 21 bases between. Germline V gives CDR1 SQVTM, CDR2 ANQGSEA. CDR3 amino acids: CSFSDGLLGNQPQHF. The CDR3 DNA is TGCAGCTTTTCGGACGGCCTCTTAGGGAATCAGCCCCAGCATTTT.

This clone was seen only a few times. This chain uses TRBV4-1 with TRBJ1-1, with D possibly TRBD1 on 5 matching bases. The CDR3 totals 17 residues. CDR1 and CDR2 from the germline V gene are MGHRA and YSYEKL. V was trimmed by 4 bases and J by 3 bases, leaving 21 bases between them. CDR3 coding DNA: TGCGCCAGCAGCCCCTTATTCGGACGGAAGACAGACACTGAAGCTTTCTTT. Amino acids: CASSPLFGRKTDTEAFF.

The V call is TRBV4-3, the J call TRBJ1-2; D is uncertain. The CDR3 loop spans 17 amino acids. Germline loops: CDR1 LGHNA, CDR2 YSLEER. The germline V and J ends were trimmed by 0 bases and 4 bases, with 18 bases remaining between them. The CDR3 reads CASSQDLSGSPSYGYTF. The CDR3 bases are TGCGCCAGCAGCCAAGACCTATCGGGGAGTCCTAGCTATGGCTACACCTTC.

The J gene is TRBJ2-2, the V gene TRBV29-1, with a possible D match to TRBD2 (6 bases). CDR1 is SQVTM and CDR2 is ANQGSEA in the germline V gene. This CDR3 contains 13 residues. V lost 6 bases to trimming and J lost 0 bases, with 8 bases between them. The CDR3: CSVGTANTGELFF. The CDR3 DNA reads as TGCAGCGTGGGGACTGCGAACACCGGGGAGCTGTTTTTT.

V gene TRBV9 combines with J gene TRBJ2-5, with 13 nucleotides matching TRBD2. Trimming removed 4 bases from V and 3 bases from J; junction bases left unmatched: 9. The CDR3 consists of 17 residues. Germline-derived CDR1 and CDR2 are SGDLS and YYNGEE. Here the CDR3 reads CASSLGLAGAIKETQYF. CDR3 sequence (DNA): TGTGCCAGCAGCTTAGGACTAGCGGGGGCCATTAAAGAGACCCAGTACTTC.

This sequence joins TRBV11-2 and TRBJ2-2; tentatively, D is TRBD1 (6 bases). Trimming removed 8 bases at V and 2 bases at J, with 12 bases between. Per the germline V gene, CDR1 is SGHAT and CDR2 is FQNNGV. The CDR3 covers 14 residues. CDR3 in DNA: TGTGCCAGCGTCCCGGGACATAACACCGGGGAGCTGTTTTTT. Its protein product is CASVPGHNTGELFF.

The rearrangement uses TRBV6-5 and TRBJ1-1; D is ambiguous. V shed 2 bases and J shed 0 bases, with 4 bases lying between them. The CDR3 runs to 13 residues. CDR1 and CDR2 (germline): MNHEY, SVGAGI. The CDR3 DNA reads as TGTGCCAGCAGTTACAAGTTGAACACTGAAGCTTTCTTT. This encodes CASSYKLNTEAFF.

This chain connects TRBV6-5 to TRBJ1-1; D is uncertain. This CDR3 has 13 residues. Germline CDR1 and CDR2: MNHEY and SVGAGI. Trimming pared 6 bases from V and 4 bases from J, leaving 12 bases between. The CDR3 spells CASRPQWFTEAFF. CDR3 bases: TGTGCCAGCAGGCCTCAGTGGTTCACTGAAGCTTTCTTT.

The chain joins TRBV2 to TRBJ1-2; 7 bases agree with TRBD1. The V gene's germline CDR1 is SNHLY and CDR2 FYNNEI. Trimming at V came to 7 bases and at J to 5 bases, leaving 4 bases not matched to a gene. The CDR3 is 12 residues long. This CDR3 is CASKTGFYGYTF. The DNA of the CDR3 is TGTGCCAGCAAGACAGGGTTTTATGGCTACACCTTC.

This sequence joins TRBV5-6 and TRBJ2-6; D unclear. Between the trimmed V and J ends, which lost 1 base and 3 bases, there was a span of 2 bases. The CDR3 length is 13 residues. From germline, CDR1 is SGHDT and CDR2 YYEEEE. Here the CDR3 reads CASSLNGANVLTF. CDR3 nucleotides: TGTGCCAGCAGCTTGAATGGGGCCAACGTCCTGACTTTC.

The chain couples TRBV5-1 to TRBJ2-1, with D unresolved. V gave up 1 base and J gave up 5 bases, with 28 bases separating them. Germline V lookup: CDR1 SGHRS, CDR2 YFSETQ. The CDR3 consists of 20 residues. DNA for the CDR3: TGCGCCAGCAGCTTGTCTCGCTTTGGCAGGTCAGTCTCTGGAAACAATGAGCAGTTCTTC. Amino acids: CASSLSRFGRSVSGNNEQFF. Drawing the rest from reference TRBV5-1 and TRBJ2-1, the complete variable domain is KAGVTQTPRYLIKTRGQQVTLSCSPISGHRSVSWYQQTPGQGLQFLFEYFSETQRNKGNFPGRFSGRQFSNSRSEMNVSTLELGDSALYLCASSLSRFGRSVSGNNEQFFGPGTRLTVL.

CDR3 bases: TGCGCCAGTCCGGGTAGATTCTCCTACGAGCAGTACTTC. Translation gives CASPGRFSYEQYF. V and J are TRBV10-1 and TRBJ2-7; D is ambiguous. The length of the CDR3 is 13 residues. Germline CDR1 WNHNN, CDR2 SYGVQD (reference sequence). V was pared by 9 bases and J by 0 bases, with 12 bases between.

The chain combines TRBV19 with TRBJ1-2, with D possibly being TRBD1 (5 bases). The CDR3 runs 15 residues. CDR1 and CDR2 from the germline V gene are LNHDA and SQIVND (reference sequence). Between the trimmed V and J ends, which lost 6 bases and 0 bases, there was a span of 14 bases. The CDR3 DNA reads TGTGCCAGTAGCCGGGGGGGTCGGGCTAACTATGGCTACACCTTC. It is translated as CASSRGGRANYGYTF.

The chain uses TRBV11-2 and TRBJ1-5; D unresolved. V was trimmed by 0 bases and J by 4 bases, leaving 10 bases between them. Germline V gene sequence: CDR1 SGHAT, CDR2 FQNNGV. This CDR3 region has 15 residues. CDR3 nucleotides: TGTGCCAGCAGCTTAGATCCGACCCTTAATCAGCCCCAGCATTTT. Encoded protein: CASSLDPTLNQPQHF.

V and J are TRBV18 and TRBJ2-1; possibly TRBD1 or TRBD2 for D (5 bases each). CDR3 length equals 15 residues. Germline values: CDR1 KGHSH, CDR2 LQKENI. V lost 2 bases and J lost 4, with 12 bases in between. In DNA, the CDR3 is TGTGCCAGCTCACCAAATAGGGGAGATTACAATGAGCAGTTCTTC. Amino acids: CASSPNRGDYNEQFF.

V is TRBV27 and J is TRBJ1-1, with D tentatively TRBD1 (6 bases). CDR3 length equals 15 residues. Germline assignment: CDR1 MNHEY and CDR2 SMNVEV (reference sequence). Between the trimmed V and J ends, which lost 10 bases and 1 base, there was a span of 19 bases. The CDR3 nucleotides read TGTGCCACCCAGGTGGGGGGGGCGGGGAACACTGAAGCTTTCTTT. It translates to CATQVGGAGNTEAFF.

This clone was recorded once. The chain joins TRBV6-1 to TRBJ1-2; D gene ambiguous. Germline CDR1 MNHNS, CDR2 SASEGT. The CDR3 length is 14 residues. Trimming stripped 5 bases from V and 5 bases from J, with 15 bases between. CDR3 bases: TGTGCCAGCAGTTATACCGGGTCGGGGTATGGCTACACCTTC. Protein sequence: CASSYTGSGYGYTF.

The J gene is TRBJ2-3, the V gene TRBV12-5; TRBD2 is a possible D gene (5 bases). Germline V gene data show CDR1 as LGHNT and CDR2 as FRNRAP. V was clipped by 5 bases and J by 5 bases, with 23 bases between them. The CDR3 extends over 17 amino acids. CDR3 sequence: CASGPKGLKGYGDTQYF. Written as DNA, the CDR3 is TGTGCTAGTGGTCCAAAAGGACTGAAAGGGTACGGAGATACGCAGTATTTT.

The chain combines TRBV4-1 with TRBJ2-5; no clear D gene. CDR3 length: 13 residues. Germline CDR1 MGHRA, CDR2 YSYEKL. V was shortened by 2 bases and J by 4 bases, with 8 bases between the two germline ends. The CDR3 DNA reads as TGCGCCAGCAGCCAAATAGGAAGAGAGACCCAGTACTTC. Translation gives CASSQIGRETQYF.

The J gene is TRBJ1-1, the V gene TRBV25-1, with 7 bases identical to TRBD1. The V gene's germline CDR1 is MGHDK and CDR2 SYGVNS. The CDR3 runs 14 residues. The J segment lost 1 base and the V segment lost 4 bases, leaving 3 bases of the junction unmatched. CDR3 loop: CASSATGWNTEAFF. Written as DNA, the CDR3 is TGTGCCAGCAGTGCGACAGGGTGGAACACTGAAGCTTTCTTT.

This clone has more than one count but fewer than ten. The CDR3 DNA reads as TGTGCCAGCAGTGACTCGAGGGGGGCTACCGGGGAGCTGTTTTTT. Its protein is CASSDSRGATGELFF. The chain has TRBV6-4 and TRBJ2-2; perhaps D is TRBD1 or TRBD2 (6 bases each). Trimming removed 0 bases from V and 5 bases from J, with 10 bases in between. There are 15 residues in the CDR3. Germline V CDR1 and CDR2: MRHNA, SNTAGT.

A single count supports this clone. The chain couples TRBV18 to TRBJ2-7; TRBD1 aligns across 9 bases. The V gene's germline CDR1 is KGHSH and CDR2 LQKENI. V shed 3 bases, J shed 5 bases, and the junction held 8 bases outside the gene matches. The CDR3 runs to 15 residues. The CDR3 bases are TGTGCCAGCTCACCCGTGGGGACAGGGCTCGACGAGCAGTACTTC. It translates to CASSPVGTGLDEQYF.

CDR3 coding DNA: TGCAGCGTTAGCACAGGGTCGACCTATGGCTACACCTTC. Protein: CSVSTGSTYGYTF. The rearrangement uses TRBV29-1 and TRBJ1-2, with a weak D call TRBD1 (6 bases). Germline V gene data show CDR1 as SQVTM and CDR2 as ANQGSEA. V lost 5 bases and J 4 bases, leaving 14 bases between the germline ends. The CDR3 has 13 residues.

In its sample, this clone was seen once. V usage is TRBV10-3 and J usage is TRBJ1-1; D not certain. Per the germline V gene, CDR1 is ENHRY and CDR2 is SYGVKD. V was shortened by 6 bases and J by 1 base, with 12 bases between the two germline ends. The CDR3 sequence is 14 residues long. CDR3 amino acids: CAIRPMGGNTEAFF. The CDR3, as DNA: TGTGCCATCAGACCCATGGGCGGGAACACTGAAGCTTTCTTT.

The V gene is TRBV6-6, the J gene TRBJ1-1; 9 bases are shared with TRBD1. Germline V gene sequence: CDR1 MNHNY, CDR2 SVGAGI (reference sequence). The CDR3 runs 13 residues. The V and J ends lost 8 bases and 0 bases, in that order; junction bases with no gene match: 1. The CDR3 loop is CASRDRVNTEAFF. In DNA form, the CDR3 reads TGTGCCAGCCGGGACAGGGTGAACACTGAAGCTTTCTTT.

V usage is TRBV19 and J usage is TRBJ2-5; D uncertain. Germline V gene lookup returns CDR1 LNHDA and CDR2 SQIVND (reference sequence). The CDR3 contains 15 residues. V was pared by 2 bases and J by 9 bases, with 19 bases between. Written as DNA, the CDR3 is TGTGCCAGTAGTATAAACCGCCGACGGGCTGCGGCCCAGTACTTC. Translated, it gives CASSINRRRAAAQYF.

The table lists this clone with a count of one. The rearrangement links TRBV7-9 to TRBJ1-3; D unclear. The CDR3 totals 12 residues. Trimming shortened V by 5 bases and J by 8 bases, and 10 bases separated the two germline ends. The germline gives CDR1 SEHNR, CDR2 FQNEAQ (reference sequence). The CDR3 nucleotides read TGTGCCAGCAGCCCGGCCGGGGACACCATATATTTT. This sequence encodes CASSPAGDTIYF.

The chain links TRBV25-1 to TRBJ1-4; unclear D gene. From germline, CDR1 is MGHDK and CDR2 SYGVNS. V was shortened by 1 base and J by 0 bases, with 9 bases between the two germline ends. The CDR3 spans 16 residues. In DNA, the CDR3 is TGTGCCAGCAGTGAATCGACAAGTGCAACTAATGAAAAACTGTTTTTT. It codes for CASSESTSATNEKLFF. Full variable domain (remainder filled in from reference TRBV25-1 and TRBJ1-4): EADIYQTPRYLVIGTGKKITLECSQTMGHDKMYWYQQDPGMELHLIHYSYGVNSTEKGDLSSESTVSRIRTEHFPLTLESARPSHTSQYLCASSESTSATNEKLFFGSGTQLSVL.

The rearrangement links TRBV11-3 to TRBJ2-5; the D gene is possibly TRBD2 (5 bases). With 6 bases removed from V and 2 bases from J, the gap between germline ends came to 13 bases. Germline CDR1 and CDR2: SGHNT and YENEEA. The CDR3 sequence is 14 residues long. The CDR3 region is CASRTQSGQETQYF. As DNA, the CDR3 is TGTGCCAGCAGAACTCAGTCGGGGCAAGAGACCCAGTACTTC.